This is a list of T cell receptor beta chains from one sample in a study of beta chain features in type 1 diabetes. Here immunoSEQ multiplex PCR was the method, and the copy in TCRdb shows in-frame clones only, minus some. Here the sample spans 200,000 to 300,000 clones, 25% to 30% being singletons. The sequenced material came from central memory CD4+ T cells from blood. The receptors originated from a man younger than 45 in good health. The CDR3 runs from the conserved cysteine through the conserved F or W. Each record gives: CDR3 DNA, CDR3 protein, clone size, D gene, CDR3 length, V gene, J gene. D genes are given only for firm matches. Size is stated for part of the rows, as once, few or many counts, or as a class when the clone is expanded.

cdr3_nt: TGTGCCAGCAGGTGGGACAATGGCGATTCACCCCTCCACTTT; cdr3_aa: CASRWDNGDSPLHF; clone_size: NA; d_call: NA; cdr3_length: 14; v_call: TRBV27; j_call: TRBJ1-6
cdr3_nt: TGCGCCAGCACGAACAGGGGTGGGTATGGCTACACCTTC; cdr3_aa: CASTNRGGYGYTF; clone_size: NA; d_call: TRBD1; cdr3_length: 13; v_call: TRBV5-1; j_call: TRBJ1-2
cdr3_nt: TGCGCCAGCAGCCCCACTTCTAGGGCCTCGAGAGATACGCAGTATTTT; cdr3_aa: CASSPTSRASRDTQYF; clone_size: few; d_call: NA; cdr3_length: 16; v_call: TRBV4-1; j_call: TRBJ2-3
cdr3_nt: TGTGCCAGCAGTACCCAGGGTGTCTTGTACAATGAGCAGTTCTTC; cdr3_aa: CASSTQGVLYNEQFF; clone_size: NA; d_call: NA; cdr3_length: 15; v_call: TRBV28; j_call: TRBJ2-1
cdr3_nt: TGTGCCAGCAGCTTTAGGGTTAGCACAGATACGCAGTATTTT; cdr3_aa: CASSFRVSTDTQYF; clone_size: NA; d_call: NA; cdr3_length: 14; v_call: TRBV7-2; j_call: TRBJ2-3
cdr3_nt: TGTGCCAGCAGTAACCACCAACAGGGGAACTATGGCTACACCTTC; cdr3_aa: CASSNHQQGNYGYTF; clone_size: once; d_call: TRBD1; cdr3_length: 15; v_call: TRBV6-5; j_call: TRBJ1-2
cdr3_nt: TGTGCCAGCAGTGCCCAAGGAGGGTCGAGGGATACGCAGTATTTT; cdr3_aa: CASSAQGGSRDTQYF; clone_size: NA; d_call: NA; cdr3_length: 15; v_call: TRBV2; j_call: TRBJ2-3
cdr3_nt: TGTGCCAGCAGCTTAGATGGTCTGGGAAACATTCAGTACTTC; cdr3_aa: CASSLDGLGNIQYF; clone_size: many; d_call: NA; cdr3_length: 14; v_call: TRBV7-8; j_call: TRBJ2-4
cdr3_nt: TGTGCCAGCAGTTTAAGGAGTAGACCCGGGGAGCTGTTTTTT; cdr3_aa: CASSLRSRPGELFF; clone_size: NA; d_call: NA; cdr3_length: 14; v_call: TRBV28; j_call: TRBJ2-2
cdr3_nt: TGTGCCAGCAGCCGGACAGGGAGGGAAAAACTGTTTTTT; cdr3_aa: CASSRTGREKLFF; clone_size: few; d_call: TRBD1; cdr3_length: 13; v_call: TRBV7-9; j_call: TRBJ1-4
cdr3_nt: TGCAGTGCTGGTTCTTCTTACGAGCAGTACTTC; cdr3_aa: CSAGSSYEQYF; clone_size: few; d_call: NA; cdr3_length: 11; v_call: TRBV20-1; j_call: TRBJ2-7
cdr3_nt: TGTGCCAGCAGCCAAGAAGCATCCAGCTCCTACAATGAGCAGTTCTTC; cdr3_aa: CASSQEASSSYNEQFF; clone_size: few; d_call: NA; cdr3_length: 16; v_call: TRBV4-2; j_call: TRBJ2-1
cdr3_nt: TGTGCCAGCTCAGCCACCTTGTACGAGACCCAGTACTTC; cdr3_aa: CASSATLYETQYF; clone_size: NA; d_call: NA; cdr3_length: 13; v_call: TRBV18; j_call: TRBJ2-5
cdr3_nt: TGTGCCAGCAGCTTGGTAGGCAGAGGAGGCGGCGGTTCATACGAGCAGTACTTC; cdr3_aa: CASSLVGRGGGGSYEQYF; clone_size: few; d_call: NA; cdr3_length: 18; v_call: TRBV5-4; j_call: TRBJ2-7
cdr3_nt: TGTGCCAGCAGTCTCGGGACAGGGAGCACTGAAGCTTTCTTT; cdr3_aa: CASSLGTGSTEAFF; clone_size: few; d_call: TRBD1; cdr3_length: 14; v_call: TRBV28; j_call: TRBJ1-1
cdr3_nt: TGTGCCACCAGCAGAGATCAGGTGGATTCACCCCTCCACTTT; cdr3_aa: CATSRDQVDSPLHF; clone_size: once; d_call: NA; cdr3_length: 14; v_call: TRBV15; j_call: TRBJ1-6
cdr3_nt: TGTGCCAGTAGTATAGATAGCGGTTCGGACTACGAGCAGTACTTC; cdr3_aa: CASSIDSGSDYEQYF; clone_size: few; d_call: NA; cdr3_length: 15; v_call: TRBV19; j_call: TRBJ2-7
cdr3_nt: TGTGCCAGCAGCCCAACGACAGGGTGGCCCGGGGAGCTGTTTTTT; cdr3_aa: CASSPTTGWPGELFF; clone_size: NA; d_call: TRBD1; cdr3_length: 15; v_call: TRBV14; j_call: TRBJ2-2
cdr3_nt: TGTGCCAGCAGCTCCGGGGGGGCCCCCTCGCAGTATTTT; cdr3_aa: CASSSGGAPSQYF; clone_size: NA; d_call: TRBD2; cdr3_length: 13; v_call: TRBV7-9; j_call: TRBJ2-3
cdr3_nt: TGTGCCATCAGACAGGGTGGGGGAGGCGAGCAGTACTTC; cdr3_aa: CAIRQGGGGEQYF; clone_size: few; d_call: NA; cdr3_length: 13; v_call: TRBV10-3; j_call: TRBJ2-7
cdr3_nt: TGTGCCAGCAGCCGACTAGCGGCACCCAACACCGGGGAGCTGTTTTTT; cdr3_aa: CASSRLAAPNTGELFF; clone_size: NA; d_call: TRBD2; cdr3_length: 16; v_call: TRBV7-2; j_call: TRBJ2-2
cdr3_nt: TGTGCCAGCAGCTTGAGCGATGACACAGATACGCAGTATTTT; cdr3_aa: CASSLSDDTDTQYF; clone_size: few; d_call: NA; cdr3_length: 14; v_call: TRBV7-9; j_call: TRBJ2-3
cdr3_nt: TGTGCCTGGAGTGTACGTGGAGTGGATGGCTACACCTTC; cdr3_aa: CAWSVRGVDGYTF; clone_size: few; d_call: NA; cdr3_length: 13; v_call: TRBV30; j_call: TRBJ1-2
cdr3_nt: TGTGCCTGGAGTGTACCATGGCGGGAGGGCCAAGAGACCCAGTACTTC; cdr3_aa: CAWSVPWREGQETQYF; clone_size: few; d_call: TRBD2; cdr3_length: 16; v_call: TRBV30; j_call: TRBJ2-5
cdr3_nt: TGTGCCTGGAGTGCGGGGGACCACGAGCAGTACTTC; cdr3_aa: CAWSAGDHEQYF; clone_size: NA; d_call: NA; cdr3_length: 12; v_call: TRBV30; j_call: TRBJ2-7
cdr3_nt: TGTGCCAGCTCGACTAGTCCGTCTCTCCACGAGCAGTACTTC; cdr3_aa: CASSTSPSLHEQYF; clone_size: few; d_call: NA; cdr3_length: 14; v_call: TRBV28; j_call: TRBJ2-7
cdr3_nt: TGCAGCGTTTTAGAACCTCAAGAGACCCAGTACTTC; cdr3_aa: CSVLEPQETQYF; clone_size: few; d_call: NA; cdr3_length: 12; v_call: TRBV29-1; j_call: TRBJ2-5
cdr3_nt: TGTGCCAGCAGCTTCAGGGGGCTGGTGAACACTGAAGCTTTCTTT; cdr3_aa: CASSFRGLVNTEAFF; clone_size: NA; d_call: TRBD1; cdr3_length: 15; v_call: TRBV7-2; j_call: TRBJ1-1
cdr3_nt: TGTGCCAGCAGCTTAGGGCTAGCCACAGATACGCAGTATTTT; cdr3_aa: CASSLGLATDTQYF; clone_size: NA; d_call: NA; cdr3_length: 14; v_call: TRBV7-2; j_call: TRBJ2-3
cdr3_nt: TGTGCCAGCACCCTCGGGGGGACTGGCACAGATACGCAGTATTTT; cdr3_aa: CASTLGGTGTDTQYF; clone_size: NA; d_call: TRBD2; cdr3_length: 15; v_call: TRBV6-5; j_call: TRBJ2-3
cdr3_nt: TGTGCCAGCAGTTTAGATCCGGGTGCAAATTCACCCCTCCACTTT; cdr3_aa: CASSLDPGANSPLHF; clone_size: NA; d_call: NA; cdr3_length: 15; v_call: TRBV27; j_call: TRBJ1-6
cdr3_nt: TGTGCCAGCAGTTTAGGACTAGCGGATGAGCAGTTCTTC; cdr3_aa: CASSLGLADEQFF; clone_size: NA; d_call: TRBD2; cdr3_length: 13; v_call: TRBV6-5; j_call: TRBJ2-1
cdr3_nt: TGTGCCAGCAGCACAGGGTTGGATACGCAGTATTTT; cdr3_aa: CASSTGLDTQYF; clone_size: NA; d_call: NA; cdr3_length: 12; v_call: TRBV6-6; j_call: TRBJ2-3
cdr3_nt: TGCAGTGCCAGAGCGGGGGTGGAGCAGTTCTTC; cdr3_aa: CSARAGVEQFF; clone_size: NA; d_call: TRBD2; cdr3_length: 11; v_call: TRBV20-1; j_call: TRBJ2-1
cdr3_nt: TGTGCCAGCAGCCGACAGGATAGCAATCAGCCCCAGCATTTT; cdr3_aa: CASSRQDSNQPQHF; clone_size: NA; d_call: NA; cdr3_length: 14; v_call: TRBV9; j_call: TRBJ1-5
cdr3_nt: TGTGCCACCAGCAGTGGGAGGGTCCTCCAGGGGTCTGAAGCTTTCTTT; cdr3_aa: CATSSGRVLQGSEAFF; clone_size: NA; d_call: NA; cdr3_length: 16; v_call: TRBV15; j_call: TRBJ1-1
cdr3_nt: TGTGCCAGCAGCTCGTATCGGGCACCTGATCAGCCCCAGCATTTT; cdr3_aa: CASSSYRAPDQPQHF; clone_size: few; d_call: NA; cdr3_length: 15; v_call: TRBV5-6; j_call: TRBJ1-5
cdr3_nt: TGTGCCAGCAGTTCACCGGGACTAGCGGTCCGTCGCACAGATACGCAGTATTTT; cdr3_aa: CASSSPGLAVRRTDTQYF; clone_size: NA; d_call: TRBD2; cdr3_length: 18; v_call: TRBV28; j_call: TRBJ2-3
cdr3_nt: TGCGCCAGCAGCTTAGAGGACTACTACGAGCAGTACTTC; cdr3_aa: CASSLEDYYEQYF; clone_size: few; d_call: NA; cdr3_length: 13; v_call: TRBV5-1; j_call: TRBJ2-7
cdr3_nt: TGTGCCAGCTCACAAGATCGGGACACCTATGGCTACACCTTC; cdr3_aa: CASSQDRDTYGYTF; clone_size: NA; d_call: NA; cdr3_length: 14; v_call: TRBV18; j_call: TRBJ1-2
cdr3_nt: TGTGCCAGCTCACCTACTAGCGGGCCGATTAATGAGCAGTTCTTC; cdr3_aa: CASSPTSGPINEQFF; clone_size: NA; d_call: TRBD2; cdr3_length: 15; v_call: TRBV18; j_call: TRBJ2-1
cdr3_nt: TGTGCCAGCACCAAAGAGGGGTCGGCCGATACGCAGTATTTT; cdr3_aa: CASTKEGSADTQYF; clone_size: few; d_call: NA; cdr3_length: 14; v_call: TRBV9; j_call: TRBJ2-3
cdr3_nt: TGTGCCAGCAGTCAAGTACTAGCGGGGTCGCAGTTCTTC; cdr3_aa: CASSQVLAGSQFF; clone_size: NA; d_call: TRBD2; cdr3_length: 13; v_call: TRBV6-5; j_call: TRBJ2-1
cdr3_nt: TGCGCCAGCAGCTTGTTAGACACCTCGGGGGAAGCTTTCTTT; cdr3_aa: CASSLLDTSGEAFF; clone_size: NA; d_call: NA; cdr3_length: 14; v_call: TRBV5-1; j_call: TRBJ1-1
cdr3_nt: TGTGCCAGCAGCTTAGCCGTGGTGGACTACGAGCAGTACTTC; cdr3_aa: CASSLAVVDYEQYF; clone_size: NA; d_call: NA; cdr3_length: 14; v_call: TRBV11-2; j_call: TRBJ2-7
cdr3_nt: TGTGCCATCACCCGGGACGGCAATGAGCAGTTCTTC; cdr3_aa: CAITRDGNEQFF; clone_size: NA; d_call: NA; cdr3_length: 12; v_call: TRBV10-3; j_call: TRBJ2-1
cdr3_nt: TGTGCCAGCCAACGCTGGGACAGTGAGAATCAGCCCCAGCATTTT; cdr3_aa: CASQRWDSENQPQHF; clone_size: NA; d_call: TRBD1; cdr3_length: 15; v_call: TRBV19; j_call: TRBJ1-5
cdr3_nt: TGTGCCAGCAGCAAAAGGCTCGGGGTCTATGGCTACACCTTC; cdr3_aa: CASSKRLGVYGYTF; clone_size: few; d_call: NA; cdr3_length: 14; v_call: TRBV28; j_call: TRBJ1-2
cdr3_nt: TGTGCCAGCAGTTTCCGGTCTACCGCTGGGAATGAGCAGTTCTTC; cdr3_aa: CASSFRSTAGNEQFF; clone_size: few; d_call: NA; cdr3_length: 15; v_call: TRBV6-6; j_call: TRBJ2-1
cdr3_nt: TGTGCCAGCAGTGAAACAACTTTGGGTGGAAACACCATATATTTT; cdr3_aa: CASSETTLGGNTIYF; clone_size: NA; d_call: NA; cdr3_length: 15; v_call: TRBV6-1; j_call: TRBJ1-3
cdr3_nt: TGTGCCAGCAGATCAGACAGGGGGGAGACCCAGTACTTC; cdr3_aa: CASRSDRGETQYF; clone_size: few; d_call: TRBD1; cdr3_length: 13; v_call: TRBV2; j_call: TRBJ2-5
cdr3_nt: TGTGCCAGCAGCCCTGGGATAAACTATGGCTACACCTTC; cdr3_aa: CASSPGINYGYTF; clone_size: NA; d_call: NA; cdr3_length: 13; v_call: TRBV7-8; j_call: TRBJ1-2
cdr3_nt: TGTGCCAGCAGCCCCGGAGTAACTAGCACAGATACGCAGTATTTT; cdr3_aa: CASSPGVTSTDTQYF; clone_size: NA; d_call: NA; cdr3_length: 15; v_call: TRBV7-2; j_call: TRBJ2-3
cdr3_nt: TGCGCCAGCAGCTGGGGGACAGGCAGCACAGATACGCAGTATTTT; cdr3_aa: CASSWGTGSTDTQYF; clone_size: NA; d_call: TRBD1; cdr3_length: 15; v_call: TRBV5-1; j_call: TRBJ2-3
cdr3_nt: TGTGCCAGCAGCCTGACAGCTTCCACAGATACGCAGTATTTT; cdr3_aa: CASSLTASTDTQYF; clone_size: few; d_call: NA; cdr3_length: 14; v_call: TRBV11-2; j_call: TRBJ2-3
cdr3_nt: TGCAGCGTTAAAGGCGGAGAGGGTGATAGCAATCAGCCCCAGCATTTT; cdr3_aa: CSVKGGEGDSNQPQHF; clone_size: NA; d_call: NA; cdr3_length: 16; v_call: TRBV29-1; j_call: TRBJ1-5
cdr3_nt: TGTGCCAGCAGTTACGAGGGGGCGCCCCCTCAGCCCCAGCATTTT; cdr3_aa: CASSYEGAPPQPQHF; clone_size: few; d_call: TRBD1; cdr3_length: 15; v_call: TRBV6-6; j_call: TRBJ1-5
cdr3_nt: TGTGCCAGCAGCTTAGGTCTGCCTCGGGAGACAGAGTACTTC; cdr3_aa: CASSLGLPRETEYF; clone_size: NA; d_call: NA; cdr3_length: 14; v_call: TRBV7-2; j_call: TRBJ2-5
cdr3_nt: TGTGCCAGCACGATCGGGCTAGCGGGGTCATGGGAGCAGTACTTC; cdr3_aa: CASTIGLAGSWEQYF; clone_size: many; d_call: TRBD2; cdr3_length: 15; v_call: TRBV2; j_call: TRBJ2-7